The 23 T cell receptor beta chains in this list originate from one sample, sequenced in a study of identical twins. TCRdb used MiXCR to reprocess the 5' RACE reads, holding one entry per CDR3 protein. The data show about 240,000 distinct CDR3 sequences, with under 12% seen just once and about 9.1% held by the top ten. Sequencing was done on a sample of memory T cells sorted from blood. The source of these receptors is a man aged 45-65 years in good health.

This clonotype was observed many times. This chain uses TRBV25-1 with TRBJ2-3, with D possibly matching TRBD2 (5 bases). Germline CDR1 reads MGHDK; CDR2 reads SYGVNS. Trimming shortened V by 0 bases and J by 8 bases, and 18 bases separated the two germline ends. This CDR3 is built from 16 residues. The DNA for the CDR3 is TGTGCCAGCAGTGAATACGGTTCGGGAAGTCGGGTTACGCAGTATTTT. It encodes CASSEYGSGSRVTQYF.

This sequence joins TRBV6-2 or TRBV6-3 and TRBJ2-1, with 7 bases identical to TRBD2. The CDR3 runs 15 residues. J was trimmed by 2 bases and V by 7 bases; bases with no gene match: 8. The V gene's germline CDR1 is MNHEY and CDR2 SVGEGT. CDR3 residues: CASISAGQTYNEQFF. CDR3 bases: TGTGCCAGCATATCAGCGGGGCAGACCTACAATGAGCAGTTCTTC.

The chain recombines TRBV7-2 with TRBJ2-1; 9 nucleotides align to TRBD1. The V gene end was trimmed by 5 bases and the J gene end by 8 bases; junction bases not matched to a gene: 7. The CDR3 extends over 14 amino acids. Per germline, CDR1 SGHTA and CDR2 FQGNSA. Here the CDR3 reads CASSHPGQGYEQFF. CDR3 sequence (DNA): TGTGCCAGCAGCCACCCGGGACAGGGTTATGAGCAGTTCTTC. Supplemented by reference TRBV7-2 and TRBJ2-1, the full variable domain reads GAGVSQSPSNKVTEKGKDVELRCDPISGHTALYWYRQSLGQGLEFLIYFQGNSAPDKSGLPSDRFSAERTGGSVSTLTIQRTQQEDSAVYLCASSHPGQGYEQFFGPGTRLTVL.

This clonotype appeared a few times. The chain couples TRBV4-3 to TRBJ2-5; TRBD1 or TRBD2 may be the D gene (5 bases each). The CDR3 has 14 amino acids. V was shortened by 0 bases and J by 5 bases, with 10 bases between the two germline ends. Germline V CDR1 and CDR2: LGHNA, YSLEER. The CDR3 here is CASSQDRWGETQYF. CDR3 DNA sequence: TGCGCCAGCAGCCAAGATCGATGGGGGGAGACCCAGTACTTC.

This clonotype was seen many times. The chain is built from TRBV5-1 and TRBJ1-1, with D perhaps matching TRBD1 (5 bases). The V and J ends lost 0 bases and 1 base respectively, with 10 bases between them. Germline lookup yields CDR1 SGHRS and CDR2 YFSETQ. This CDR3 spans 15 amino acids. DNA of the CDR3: TGCGCCAGCAGCTTGGAACAGGCGGCGAACACTGAAGCTTTCTTT. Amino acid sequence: CASSLEQAANTEAFF.

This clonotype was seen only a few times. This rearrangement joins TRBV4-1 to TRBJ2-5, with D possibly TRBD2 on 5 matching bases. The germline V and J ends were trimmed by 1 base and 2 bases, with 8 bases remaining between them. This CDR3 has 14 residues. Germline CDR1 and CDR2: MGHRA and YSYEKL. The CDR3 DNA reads TGCGCCAGCAGCCAAGGGCTAGCACAAGAGACCCAGTACTTC. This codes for CASSQGLAQETQYF.

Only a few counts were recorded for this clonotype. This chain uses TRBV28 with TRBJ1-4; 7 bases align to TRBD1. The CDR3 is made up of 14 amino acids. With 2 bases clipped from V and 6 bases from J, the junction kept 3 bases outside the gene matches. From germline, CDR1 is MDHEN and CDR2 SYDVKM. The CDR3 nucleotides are TGTGCCAGCAGTTTAGAGGGGGCGGATGAAAAACTGTTTTTT. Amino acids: CASSLEGADEKLFF.

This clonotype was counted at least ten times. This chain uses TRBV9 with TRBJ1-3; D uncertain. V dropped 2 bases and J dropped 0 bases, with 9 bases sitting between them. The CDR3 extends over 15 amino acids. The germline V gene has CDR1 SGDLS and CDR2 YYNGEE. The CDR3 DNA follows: TGTGCCAGCAGCGTGGACTCCTACTCTGGAAACACCATATATTTT. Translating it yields CASSVDSYSGNTIYF.

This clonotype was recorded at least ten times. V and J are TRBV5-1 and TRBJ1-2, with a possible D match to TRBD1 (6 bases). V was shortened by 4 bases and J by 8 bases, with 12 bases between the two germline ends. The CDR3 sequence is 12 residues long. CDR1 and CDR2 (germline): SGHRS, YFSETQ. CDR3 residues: CASSGQGTGYTF. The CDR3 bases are TGCGCCAGCAGCGGGCAGGGGACCGGCTACACCTTC.

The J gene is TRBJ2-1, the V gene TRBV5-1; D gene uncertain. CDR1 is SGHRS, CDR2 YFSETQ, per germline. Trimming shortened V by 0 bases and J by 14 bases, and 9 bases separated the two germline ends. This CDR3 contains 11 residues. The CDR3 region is CASSLGVFKFF. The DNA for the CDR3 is TGCGCCAGCAGCTTGGGGGTGTTTAAGTTCTTC.

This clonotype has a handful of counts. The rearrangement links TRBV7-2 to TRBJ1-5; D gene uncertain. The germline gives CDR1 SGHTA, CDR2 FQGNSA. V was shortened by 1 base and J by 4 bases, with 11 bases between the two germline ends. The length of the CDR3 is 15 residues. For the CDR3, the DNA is TGTGCCAGCAGCTTAGATGGGTATGGTAATCAGCCCCAGCATTTT. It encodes CASSLDGYGNQPQHF.

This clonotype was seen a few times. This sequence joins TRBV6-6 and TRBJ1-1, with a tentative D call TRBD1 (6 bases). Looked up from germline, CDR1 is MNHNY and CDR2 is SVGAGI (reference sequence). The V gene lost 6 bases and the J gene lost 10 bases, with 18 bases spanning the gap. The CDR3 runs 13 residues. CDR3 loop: CASSRQVNSGAFF. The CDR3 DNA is TGTGCCAGCAGCCGACAGGTCAACTCGGGAGCTTTCTTT.

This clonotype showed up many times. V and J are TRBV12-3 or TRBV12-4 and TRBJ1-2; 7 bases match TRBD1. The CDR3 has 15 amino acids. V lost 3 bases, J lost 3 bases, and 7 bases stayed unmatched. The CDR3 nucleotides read TGTGCCAGCAGTTTCTGGGCAGGGGGAGACTATGGCTACACCTTC. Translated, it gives CASSFWAGGDYGYTF.

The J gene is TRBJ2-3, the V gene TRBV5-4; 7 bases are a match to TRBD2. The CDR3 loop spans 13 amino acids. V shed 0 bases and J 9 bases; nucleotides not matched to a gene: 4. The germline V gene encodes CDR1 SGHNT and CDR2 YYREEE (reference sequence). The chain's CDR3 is CASSLDSSGTQYF. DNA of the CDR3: TGTGCCAGCAGCTTGGATTCTAGCGGAACGCAGTATTTT. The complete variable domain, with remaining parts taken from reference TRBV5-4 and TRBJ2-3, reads ETGVTQSPTHLIKTRGQQVTLRCSSQSGHNTVSWYQQALGQGPQFIFQYYREEENGRGNFPPRFSGLQFPNYSSELNVNALELDDSALYLCASSLDSSGTQYFGPGTRLTVL.

CDR3 sequence: CASSPIPGPSTEAFF. For the CDR3, the DNA is TGTGCCAGCTCACCCATCCCGGGCCCGAGCACTGAAGCTTTCTTT. The chain has TRBV18 and TRBJ1-1, with D unclear. Germline V CDR1 and CDR2: KGHSH, LQKENI. V was trimmed by 3 bases and J by 4 bases, leaving 15 bases between them. The CDR3 runs 15 residues.

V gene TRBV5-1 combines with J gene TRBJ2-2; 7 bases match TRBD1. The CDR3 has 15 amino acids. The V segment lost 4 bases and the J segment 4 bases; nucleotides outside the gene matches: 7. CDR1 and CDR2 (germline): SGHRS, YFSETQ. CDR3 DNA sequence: TGCGCCAGCAGCAGAAGACAGGGATCCACCGGGGAGCTGTTTTTT. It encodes CASSRRQGSTGELFF.

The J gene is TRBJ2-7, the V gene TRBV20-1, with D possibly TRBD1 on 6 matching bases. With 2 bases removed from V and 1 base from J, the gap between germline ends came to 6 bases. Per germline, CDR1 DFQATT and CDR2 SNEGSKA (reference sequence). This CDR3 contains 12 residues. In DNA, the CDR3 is TGCAGTGCTAGACAGGGGTCCTACGAGCAGTACTTC. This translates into CSARQGSYEQYF.

CDR3 DNA: TGTGCCAGCAGCCAAGAAGTAGTAGACACACAGGCAGATACGCAGTATTTT. As protein: CASSQEVVDTQADTQYF. The chain carries TRBV3-1 and TRBJ2-3; possible D gene TRBD1, 5 bases. CDR1 and CDR2 (germline): LGHDT, YNNKEL (reference sequence). This CDR3 is built from 17 residues. Trimming left V 0 bases short and J 4 bases short, with 17 bases between.

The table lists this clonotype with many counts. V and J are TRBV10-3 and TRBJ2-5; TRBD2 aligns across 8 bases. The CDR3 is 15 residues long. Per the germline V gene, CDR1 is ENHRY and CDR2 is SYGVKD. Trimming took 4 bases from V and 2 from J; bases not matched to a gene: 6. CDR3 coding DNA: TGTGCCATCAGTGGGTCACTAGCGGATCAAGAGACCCAGTACTTC. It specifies CAISGSLADQETQYF.

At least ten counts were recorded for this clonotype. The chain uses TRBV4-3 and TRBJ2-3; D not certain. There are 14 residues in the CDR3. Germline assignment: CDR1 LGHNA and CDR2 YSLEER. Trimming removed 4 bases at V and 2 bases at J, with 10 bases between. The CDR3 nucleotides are TGCGCCAGCAGCCCGTCCTTTAACACAGATACGCAGTATTTT. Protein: CASSPSFNTDTQYF.

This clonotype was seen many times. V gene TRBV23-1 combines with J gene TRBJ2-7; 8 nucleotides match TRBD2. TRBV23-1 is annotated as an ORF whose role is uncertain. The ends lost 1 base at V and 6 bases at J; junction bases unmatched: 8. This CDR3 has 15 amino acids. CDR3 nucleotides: TGCGCCAGCAGTCAATTCGGGGCTAGCGGGTGCGAGCAGTACTTC. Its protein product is CASSQFGASGCEQYF.

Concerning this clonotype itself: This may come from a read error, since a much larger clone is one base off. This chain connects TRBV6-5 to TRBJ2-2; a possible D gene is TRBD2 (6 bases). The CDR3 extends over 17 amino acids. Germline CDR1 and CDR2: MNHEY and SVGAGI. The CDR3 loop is CASSYWGLNVNPGELFF. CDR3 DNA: TGTGCCAGCAGTTACTGGGGACTCAACGTGAACCCCGGGGAGCTGTTTTTT.

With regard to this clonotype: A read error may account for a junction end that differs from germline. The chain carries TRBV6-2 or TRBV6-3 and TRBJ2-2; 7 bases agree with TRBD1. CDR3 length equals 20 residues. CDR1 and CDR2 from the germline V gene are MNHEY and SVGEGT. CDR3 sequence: CASNGPDSLTGTENTRELFF. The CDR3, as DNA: TGTGCCAGCAACGGTCCGGACTCACTTACCGGGACAGAGAACACCAGGGAGCTGTTTTTT.